A selection of T cell receptor beta chains follows, all from one sample in a study of human T cells and chemical hapten exposure. TCRdb re-derived calls from the RACE reads in MiXCR, one entry per CDR3 protein. This sample yields some 60,000 distinct CDR3 sequences, of which 10% to 12% are seen a single time; 3% to 4.5% belongs to the top ten. The sequenced sample was whole blood, obtained in connection with sensitization to the hapten diphenylcyclopropenone (DPC). Receptor source: a woman in her thirties or forties with alopecia areata. Some clones in this sample may be carry-over from other donors' samples. The conserved cysteine and the conserved F or W are not part of the CDR3 here. Each record gives: CDR3 protein, J gene, V gene.

ASRVDRRVTTEAF TRBJ1-1 TRBV7-2
AAWAAIGNQPQH TRBJ1-5 TRBV6-2/TRBV6-3
ASSSPLADTQY TRBJ2-3 TRBV7-9
ASRTGTGGVTNTGELF TRBJ2-2 TRBV6-6
SVEDSVSTGELF TRBJ2-2 TRBV29-1
ASSVGVLPMGETQY TRBJ2-5 TRBV9
ASSIQGAYEQY TRBJ2-7 TRBV6-2/TRBV6-3
SVVKGINTEAF TRBJ1-1 TRBV29-1
ASAGEVFDEQF TRBJ2-1 TRBV9
ASSRLGPLWEQY TRBJ2-7 TRBV6-2/TRBV6-3
ASSFHRTSGNNEQF TRBJ2-1 TRBV27
ASTTVLAYEQY TRBJ2-7 TRBV6-2/TRBV6-3
ASSLGLEKTQY TRBJ2-5 TRBV11-2
ASSQAPAATDTQY TRBJ2-3 TRBV4-2
ASSYGLGPYEQY TRBJ2-7 TRBV6-2/TRBV6-3
SARDLGVWGYT TRBJ1-2 TRBV20-1
ASSGLAGGQETQY TRBJ2-5 TRBV7-9
ASTGGLYEQY TRBJ2-7 TRBV25-1
ASSPLSTDTQY TRBJ2-3 TRBV18
ASSPTPRSYEQY TRBJ2-7 TRBV7-3
SARDLLGRQQY TRBJ2-7 TRBV20-1
ASSPWTGGRRTDTQY TRBJ2-3 TRBV5-4
ASSPQRQSTDTQY TRBJ2-3 TRBV18
ASSPDRGDYGYT TRBJ1-2 TRBV18